This T cell receptor beta chain was captured by sequencing in a study of blood T cell repertoires in COVID-19. Across the study: The United States, Italy and Spain were the sources of the acute and convalescent COVID-19 samples.

Sequencing was performed with immunoSEQ multiplex PCR; in TCRdb, only in-frame clones are kept and a portion is missing. The data contain about 110,000 clones, approximately 85% of them singletons. V shed 0 bases and J 7 bases; nucleotides not matched to a gene: 10. CDR3 length: 17 amino acids. Germline loops: CDR1 LGHDT, CDR2 YNNKEL (reference sequence). This chain links TRBV3-1 (or the pseudogene TRBV3-2) with TRBJ2-1; TRBD2 matches at 9 bases. Material: peripheral blood. This receptor was identified in a human donor in a cohort sampled during active COVID-19. The CDR3 DNA follows: TGTGCCAGCAGCCAAGAATTGGGGCTAGCGGGGACGAATGAGCAGTTCTTC. Its protein is CASSQELGLAGTNEQFF.